This TCR beta chain was observed in a study of PD-1 blockade in classical Hodgkin lymphoma (TCRdb year 2020). Background for the entire study: Nivolumab dosing was 3 mg/kg intravenously every 2 weeks, continuing until either disease progression or unacceptable toxicity. To define a peripheral blood immune signature of response to PD-1 blockade in classical Hodgkin lymphoma, the study combined TCR beta sequencing with CyTOF. General conclusions and limits of the study: The study was restricted to a single clinical trial cohort, and the causes of repertoire differences, possibly disease activity or prior therapy, were left undefined. Trial patients with a complete response had baseline diversity similar to that of newly diagnosed patients, while partial responders and progressors had significantly lower diversity. Baseline TCR diversity was reported to be lower in newly diagnosed patients than in healthy donors, and even lower in relapsed/refractory patients. A significant rise by C4D1 was seen in CD4+ but not CD8+ TCR diversity (p=0.0027 vs p=0.16), with the rise being most apparent in complete responders (p=0.02). Lower diversity was seen in patients whose nivolumab began less than 1 year after ASCT, and these patients were left out of later analyses so that immune reconstitution would not confound the results.

CDR1 and CDR2, per the germline V gene, are LGHNA and YSLEER. CDR3 length: 14 amino acids, cysteine to phenylalanine. Only the CDR3 DNA stays, 42 bases, in frame from base 1. Trimming costs V 0 bases and J 4 bases, and their ends lie 9 bases apart. With regard to this clone: Its antigen remains undetermined. Qualities for individual bases were not recorded, and no much larger clone is one base off.

Per the publication, the time point label means: cycle 4 day 1 (C4D1), after 5 to 7 weeks of nivolumab. Relapse after autologous stem cell transplantation had occurred in all trial patients, and cohorts A, B and C were distinguished by prior brentuximab vedotin exposure. Magnetic negative selection with a Miltenyi CD8+ T cell isolation kit was used to purify CD8+ T cells from thawed PBMCs. The trial cohort comprised 56 patients with relapsed/refractory classical Hodgkin lymphoma whose best overall responses were complete response, partial response or progressive disease. Trial patients were treated with single-agent nivolumab in the multi-cohort phase II CheckMate 205 trial. An independent review committee assessed best overall response by applying the 2007 International Working Group response criteria. PBMCs from the trial were collected at three points: immediately before nivolumab initiation (C1D1), and during therapy at cycle 2 day 1 and cycle 4 day 1. Peripheral blood was collected in 8 mL Vacutainer Cell Preparation Tubes, from which PBMCs were isolated by centrifugation and then cryopreserved. Purified CD4+ and CD8+ fractions were prepared only for cases with an additional available PBMC sample. Magnetically labelled cells were removed on LS columns in a quadroMACS separator, and the flow-through was retained as the purified fraction.

The Qiagen DNeasy kit was used to extract genomic DNA both from unsorted PBMCs and from the negatively selected CD4+ and CD8+ fractions. TCR beta CDR3 regions were subjected to amplification by immunoSEQ multiplex PCR with primers that anneal to V and J segments. A synthetic immune receptor repertoire was used to minimize amplification bias, and any remaining bias was removed computationally after sequencing. Regarding the original processing steps: Repertoire diversity was quantified as the Shannon entropy index using custom Python scripts. Unsorted, CD4+ and CD8+ repertoires were analyzed separately, except in combined analyses where CD4+ and CD8+ sequences were merged in silico. A clone was considered expanded if an increase in frequency of at least 2-fold after treatment relative to C1D1 was found, and a pseudocount of 0.5 was applied to clones undetected at baseline. Singleton clones were defined as clones with 0 or 1 copy at C1D1, and non-singleton clones were defined as clones with 2 or more copies. By matching protein sequences in sorted samples from the same patient, clones expanded in unsorted samples were annotated as CD4+, CD8+ or unknown. Diversity changes from C1D1 to C4D1 were tested in paired samples using Wilcoxon tests. TCRdb limited this immuneACCESS table to in-frame rearrangements with V and J called. A share of clones is missing; checked studies link under half to unresolved V genes, and the rest is unexplained. That table furnishes V, J and clone size, whereas the DNA furnished D and trimming. Across this sample there are some 20,000 clones, with 75% to 90% seen only once. 6.5% to 8% of the sample belongs to the ten largest clones.

The sequence is built from TRBV4-3 and TRBJ1-1; TRBD1 is possibly the D segment (6 matching bases). The specimen comprised CD8+ T cells from blood, sampled before the fourth cycle of nivolumab. The receptor's source is a human donor with classical Hodgkin lymphoma. The CDR3 amino acid sequence is: CASSQDQGTTEAFF. The nucleotide sequence reads TGCGCCAGCAGCCAAGATCAGGGGACCACTGAAGCTTTCTTT.